These 20 T cell receptor beta chains came from one sample sequenced in a study of cytomegalovirus exposure and HLA in healthy donors. PCR used 60 Vbeta primers and 13 Jbeta primers. Data came from immunoSEQ multiplex PCR; TCRdb stores just in-frame clones and leaves some out. The sample shows about 110,000 clones, less than 85% of them seen only once. The specimen was PBMCs. The origin of the receptors is a woman aged 40 to 50 in good health and CMV-seropositive.

As for this clone: No conserved phenylalanine or tryptophan ends this CDR3, so it is likely a read error. This chain connects TRBV10-1 to TRBJ2-4, with 9 nucleotides matching TRBD1. CDR3 length: 15 amino acids. The germline V gene encodes CDR1 WNHNN and CDR2 SYGVQD (reference sequence). The trim removed 4 bases at V and 5 bases at J, leaving 6 bases unmatched. CDR3 coding DNA: TGCGCCAGCAGTGCAAACAGGGGGCGAGAAAACATTCAGTACCTC. Amino acids: CASSANRGRENIQYL.

The J gene is TRBJ2-3, the V gene TRBV4-3, with D uncertain. This CDR3 is 14 amino acids long. Germline CDR1 is LGHNA and CDR2 is YSLEER. V was trimmed by 0 bases and J by 1 base, leaving 5 bases between them. The CDR3: CASSQDLGTDTQYF. CDR3 in DNA: TGCGCCAGCAGCCAAGATTTAGGCACAGATACGCAGTATTTT.

The chain has TRBV30 and TRBJ1-1, with a weak D call TRBD1 (6 bases). The germline V and J ends were trimmed by 3 bases and 8 bases, with 16 bases remaining between them. This CDR3 region has 13 residues. Germline CDR1 is GTSNPN and CDR2 is SVGIG (reference sequence). The CDR3 DNA is TGTGCCTGGAGGAAACAGGGAATTCCCGAAGCTTTCTTT. Translating gives CAWRKQGIPEAFF. The full variable domain, completed using reference TRBV30 and TRBJ1-1, is SQTIHQWPATLVQPVGSPLSLECTVEGTSNPNLYWYRQAAGRGLQLLFYSVGIGQISSEVPQNLSASRPQDRQFILSSKKLLLSDSGFYLCAWRKQGIPEAFFGQGTRLTVV.

The chain joins TRBV30 to TRBJ2-5, with D maybe TRBD1 (6 bases). Germline assignment: CDR1 GTSNPN and CDR2 SVGIG (reference sequence). The V end was cut by 5 bases, the J end by 4 bases, with 11 bases between. The CDR3 consists of 12 residues. The CDR3 is CAWGGLGETQYF. The CDR3 DNA reads as TGTGCCTGGGGGGGCCTGGGAGAGACCCAGTACTTC.

This clone occurred once. This chain links TRBV30 with TRBJ2-3; D not certain. Per the germline V gene, CDR1 is GTSNPN and CDR2 is SVGIG (reference sequence). Between the trimmed V and J ends, which lost 1 base and 7 bases, there was a span of 6 bases. The CDR3 runs 11 residues. The DNA of the CDR3 is TGTGCCTGGAGTGCACAAAATACGCAGTATTTT. Its translation is CAWSAQNTQYF.

CDR3: CASSVGSRRGGSETQYF. CDR3 nucleotide sequence: TGTGCCAGCAGCGTAGGCTCCCGGCGGGGGGGTTCAGAGACCCAGTACTTC. The rearrangement uses TRBV9 and TRBJ2-5; the match to TRBD2 covers 9 bases. Germline lookup yields CDR1 SGDLS and CDR2 YYNGEE. Trimming cost V 0 bases and J 4 bases; bases outside gene matches: 10. CDR3 size: 17 residues.

The chain employs TRBV10-2 and TRBJ1-2; perhaps TRBD1 as D (5 bases). From germline, CDR1 is WSHSY and CDR2 SAAADI. The CDR3 has 15 residues. V was pared by 6 bases and J by 0 bases, with 14 bases between. As DNA, the CDR3 is TGCGCCAGCAGCCCTGGGCAGGGCTCTAACTATGGCTACACCTTC. This sequence encodes CASSPGQGSNYGYTF.

There are a few counts of this clone. The chain links TRBV29-1 to TRBJ1-2; TRBD1 might be the D (5 bases). Germline V gene data show CDR1 as SQVTM and CDR2 as ANQGSEA. The CDR3 has 16 residues. The V and J ends lost 6 bases and 4 bases respectively, with 24 bases between them. DNA of the CDR3: TGCAGCGTCGACTCACCCTCGCAGGGCATCCTCTATGGCTACACCTTC. Encoded protein: CSVDSPSQGILYGYTF.

Details on this clone: One end of the junction varies from germline; a read error may be responsible. The chain joins TRBV30 to TRBJ2-7; 9 nucleotides align to TRBD1. The CDR3 has 13 residues. Germline loops: CDR1 GTSNPN, CDR2 SVGIG (reference sequence). The CDR3, as DNA: TGTGCCTGGAGTGTGGGGACAGGGTACGGGCAGTACTTC. Protein product: CAWSVGTGYGQYF.

A single count supports this clone. The rearrangement uses TRBV4-2 and TRBJ1-1; 9 bases line up with TRBD1. Germline CDR1 and CDR2: LGHNA and YNFKEQ. The CDR3 length is 16 residues. Losses at the gene ends were 4 bases for V and 0 bases for J; bases not matched to a gene: 6. CDR3 coding DNA: TGTGCCAGCAGCCCAACGGACAGGGGTATGAACACTGAAGCTTTCTTT. It encodes CASSPTDRGMNTEAFF.

The chain joins TRBV4-3 to TRBJ1-4, with D uncertain. The V gene lost 1 base and the J gene lost 3 bases, with 9 bases spanning the gap. Germline values: CDR1 LGHNA, CDR2 YSLEER. This CDR3 comprises 15 residues. The CDR3 here is CASSQAQRANEKLFF. In DNA, the CDR3 is TGCGCCAGCAGCCAAGCGCAGAGGGCTAATGAAAAACTGTTTTTT.

The gene calls are TRBV6-1 and TRBJ1-1; TRBD1 matches 7 bases. In germline, CDR1 is MNHNS, CDR2 SASEGT. The V and J ends lost 8 bases and 0 bases, in that order; junction bases with no gene match: 6. CDR3 length: 14 residues. The CDR3 DNA sequence: TGTGCCAGCGGAAGGACAGGAATGAACACTGAAGCTTTCTTT. It translates to CASGRTGMNTEAFF.

This chain joins TRBV27 and TRBJ1-2; 8 nucleotides line up with TRBD1. Germline trimming cut 5 bases from V and 4 bases from J; bases unmatched to any gene: 3. Looked up from germline, CDR1 is MNHEY and CDR2 is SMNVEV (reference sequence). The CDR3 runs 13 residues. CDR3 sequence (DNA): TGTGCCAGCAGTCGGACAGGGATCTATGGCTACACCTTC. Protein: CASSRTGIYGYTF.

This chain uses TRBV5-4 with TRBJ1-2; 9 bases align to TRBD1. The ends lost 2 bases at V and 5 bases at J; junction bases unmatched: 7. Germline CDR1 and CDR2: SGHNT and YYREEE (reference sequence). The CDR3 has 15 amino acids. The CDR3 spells CASSFTGGAGYGYTF. In DNA, the CDR3 is TGTGCCAGCAGCTTTACAGGGGGCGCGGGGTATGGCTACACCTTC.

J is TRBJ1-2 and V is TRBV6-1; D possibly corresponds to TRBD1 (6 bases). V lost 0 bases to trimming and J lost 4 bases, with 15 bases between them. Germline V CDR1 and CDR2: MNHNS, SASEGT. The CDR3 sequence is 16 residues long. CDR3 amino acids: CASSEARSGEGYGYTF. CDR3 sequence (DNA): TGTGCCAGCAGTGAAGCTCGGTCAGGGGAAGGCTATGGCTACACCTTC.

V and J are TRBV7-9 and TRBJ2-1; tentatively, D is TRBD2 (5 bases). With 5 bases removed from V and 3 bases from J, the gap between germline ends came to 8 bases. This CDR3 is 13 amino acids long. The germline CDR1 and CDR2 sequences are SEHNR and FQNEAQ (reference sequence). CDR3 region: CASSPGNYNEQFF. In nucleotides, the CDR3 is TGTGCCAGCAGCCCGGGGAACTACAATGAGCAGTTCTTC.

The sample holds a few counts of this clone. The rearrangement joins TRBV7-2 to TRBJ2-5; unclear D gene. CDR3 length equals 12 residues. The germline gives CDR1 SGHTA, CDR2 FQGNSA. Between the trimmed V and J ends, which lost 5 bases and 4 bases, there was a span of 8 bases. CDR3 residues: CASSLTRETQYF. In DNA form, the CDR3 reads TGTGCCAGCAGCCTCACCAGAGAGACCCAGTACTTC. Drawing the rest from reference TRBV7-2 and TRBJ2-5, the complete variable domain is GAGVSQSPSNKVTEKGKDVELRCDPISGHTALYWYRQSLGQGLEFLIYFQGNSAPDKSGLPSDRFSAERTGGSVSTLTIQRTQQEDSAVYLCASSLTRETQYFGPGTRLLVL.

Only a few counts were recorded for this clone. The chain has TRBV10-1 and TRBJ1-5; D not resolved. The CDR3 totals 13 residues. The germline V gene encodes CDR1 WNHNN and CDR2 SYGVQD (reference sequence). V dropped 2 bases and J dropped 1 base, with 3 bases sitting between them. The CDR3 sequence is CASSEGSNQPQHF. The CDR3 nucleotides read TGCGCCAGCAGTGAGGGCAGCAATCAGCCCCAGCATTTT.

The rearrangement links TRBV4-2 to TRBJ1-1; D unresolved. The CDR3 consists of 12 residues. CDR1 and CDR2 from the germline V gene are LGHNA and YNFKEQ. Trimming left V 0 bases short and J 8 bases short, with 7 bases between. The CDR3 reads CASSQEGREAFF. CDR3 nucleotide sequence: TGTGCCAGCAGCCAAGAGGGGAGAGAAGCTTTCTTT.

This clone was counted a few times. V gene TRBV6-1 combines with J gene TRBJ1-1; D gene unclear. The V gene's germline CDR1 is MNHNS and CDR2 SASEGT. V gave up 4 bases and J gave up 1 base, with 7 bases separating them. The CDR3 runs to 13 residues. Written as DNA, the CDR3 is TGTGCCAGCAGTGCCGGTAGGAACACTGAAGCTTTCTTT. This gives the protein CASSAGRNTEAFF.